What follows is one T cell receptor beta chain and its context. Its antigen is not known. Expressed TCRB transcripts were sequenced after all isolated RNA was converted to cDNA. Sequencing was performed with immunoSEQ multiplex PCR; in TCRdb, only in-frame clones are kept and a portion is missing. Of some 45,000 clones listed, roughly 70% were seen once; the top ten hold approximately 2%. This sample is part of a study of beta chain features in type 1 diabetes. Study-wide points: All four CD4+ subsets from Type 1 diabetes patients carried moderately but significantly shorter TCRB CDR3s.

The receptor comes from a woman younger than 35 with type 1 diabetes. The specimen was Tregs from blood.

The DNA of the CDR3 is TGTGCCTGGACCCCGGGACAGGGGGCGAGAGATACGCAGTATTTT. Translated: CAWTPGQGARDTQYF. The genes are TRBV30 and TRBJ2-3, with TRBD1 identical over 12 bases. Unmatched junction bases numbered 7, after V lost 4 bases and J lost 5 bases. The CDR3 sequence is 15 residues long. CDR1 is GTSNPN and CDR2 is SVGIG in the germline V gene (reference sequence).